The T cell receptor (beta chain) described here comes from a study of blood T cells in healthy people across ages. Overall study findings and caveats: Total diversity from one million sequenced T cells was likely underestimated. The study could not conclusively compare naive and antigen-experienced cells, given its unsorted PBMCs.

The authors ran a second PCR of roughly 6 to 12 cycles using a sample-barcoded 5' primer and a J-beta primer mix. A tag from a template-switch adaptor with 12 random nucleotides marked each cDNA molecule. TCRdb recomputed calls from the 5' RACE reads with MiXCR, one row per CDR3 protein. Of about 780,000 distinct CDR3 sequences listed, about a quarter were seen once; the top ten hold about 2.9%. CDR1 and CDR2 (germline): MNHEY, SMNVEV (reference sequence). The CDR3 contains 13 residues. The germline V and J ends were trimmed by 2 bases and 8 bases, with 12 bases remaining between them. This clonotype was found a few times. The antigen remains undetermined. These sequences were also reported in another study, on T cells of mothers and their children.

The sequenced sample was blood. The sequence was collected from a boy between 10 and 17 years old in good health. The V gene is TRBV27, the J gene TRBJ1-2, with D perhaps matching TRBD1 (5 bases). CDR3 protein: CASSLTHRQGYTF. The CDR3 DNA sequence: TGTGCCAGCAGTTTAACACACAGGCAAGGCTACACCTTC.